The 20 T cell receptor beta chains reported below all come from one sample, sequenced in a study of cytomegalovirus exposure and HLA in healthy donors. The PCR made use of 60 Vbeta and 13 Jbeta primers. TCRdb keeps only in-frame clones here, not all; method: immunoSEQ multiplex PCR. The sample contains about 150,000 clones, around 80% of which appear only once. Input material: PBMCs. The origin of the receptors is a man in his forties in good health and CMV-seropositive.

CDR3 bases: TGTGCCAGCAGGACACTGGGTCCCAAAAACATTCAGTACTTC. Translated, it gives CASRTLGPKNIQYF. The chain has TRBV27 and TRBJ2-4; no clear D gene. Between the trimmed V and J ends, which lost 6 bases and 2 bases, there was a span of 11 bases. The CDR3 has 14 residues. Germline V gives CDR1 MNHEY, CDR2 SMNVEV (reference sequence).

The V call is TRBV10-3, the J call TRBJ2-7; 10 bases align to TRBD1. The CDR3 is 12 residues long. V lost 8 bases to trimming and J lost 6 bases; unmatched junction nucleotides: 4. Looked up from germline, CDR1 is ENHRY and CDR2 is SYGVKD. The CDR3 nucleotides read TGTGCCATCGGACAGGGGGATCGCGAGCAGTACTTC. It encodes CAIGQGDREQYF.

This chain connects TRBV19 to TRBJ2-1, with 9 bases lining up with TRBD2. The J segment lost 0 bases and the V segment lost 4 bases, leaving 4 bases of the junction unmatched. The CDR3 is 16 amino acids. The V gene's germline CDR1 is LNHDA and CDR2 SQIVND (reference sequence). The CDR3 sequence is CASSTLAGTSYNEQFF. CDR3 DNA: TGTGCCAGTAGTACCCTAGCGGGAACCTCCTACAATGAGCAGTTCTTC.

This clone was counted a few times. The gene calls are TRBV6-1 and TRBJ1-2; 9 bases match TRBD1. The CDR3 length is 15 residues. Germline CDR1 reads MNHNS; CDR2 reads SASEGT. The V gene end was trimmed by 6 bases and the J gene end by 4 bases; junction bases not matched to a gene: 9. CDR3 amino acids: CASRDRGEALYGYTF. The CDR3 region has the DNA TGTGCCAGCAGGGACAGGGGTGAGGCGCTCTATGGCTACACCTTC.

This sequence joins TRBV28 and TRBJ2-7; perhaps TRBD1 as D (6 bases). The CDR3 is 14 amino acids. Between the trimmed V and J ends, which lost 3 bases and 3 bases, there was a span of 12 bases. Germline lookup yields CDR1 MDHEN and CDR2 SYDVKM. CDR3 protein: CASSFLQGLYEQYF. CDR3 DNA sequence: TGTGCCAGCAGTTTTCTACAGGGTCTCTACGAGCAGTACTTC.

The V and J genes are TRBV4-2 and TRBJ2-1; 7 positions match TRBD2. After removal of 1 base from V and 6 bases from J, the junction contained 9 bases not matched to a gene. Looked up from germline, CDR1 is LGHNA and CDR2 is YNFKEQ. This CDR3 region has 16 residues. The CDR3 bases are TGTGCCAGCAGCCAAGTTGGGAGGGAGGGAGGCAATGAGCAGTTCTTC. Amino acid sequence: CASSQVGREGGNEQFF.

CDR3 residues: CASSVPGTRPNYEQYF. The CDR3 DNA sequence: TGTGCCAGCAGTGTGCCCGGGACAAGACCAAACTACGAGCAGTACTTC. V gene TRBV2 combines with J gene TRBJ2-7; D perhaps matches TRBD1 (6 bases). This CDR3 is built from 16 residues. The germline gives CDR1 SNHLY, CDR2 FYNNEI. Trimming stripped 4 bases from V and 3 bases from J, with 19 bases between. Variable domain in full (rest from reference TRBV2 and TRBJ2-7): EPEVTQTPSHQVTQMGQEVILRCVPISNHLYFYWYRQILGQKVEFLVSFYNNEISEKSEIFDDQFSVERPDGSNFTLKIRSTKLEDSAMYFCASSVPGTRPNYEQYFGPGTRLTVT.

The J gene is TRBJ2-5, the V gene TRBV9; 11 bases match TRBD1. Judging by the DNA end, TRBJ2-7 fits better; the J call may be wrong. Germline V CDR1 and CDR2: SGDLS, YYNGEE. The CDR3 is 16 residues long. The DNA for the CDR3 is TGTGCCAGCAGCGTACACCCCGGGACAGGGGGCTACGAGCAGTACTTC. Encoded protein: CASSVHPGTGGYEQYF.

This chain joins TRBV28 and TRBJ2-7; 8 nucleotides match TRBD1. With V trimmed by 4 bases and J by 3 bases, 8 bases remained unmatched. This CDR3 contains 15 residues. CDR1 is MDHEN, CDR2 SYDVKM, per germline. The CDR3 bases are TGTGCCAGCAGTTCCAATCAGGGGGCCCGCTACGAGCAGTACTTC. Its translation: CASSSNQGARYEQYF.

This chain uses TRBV6-1 with TRBJ1-4; no definite D call. V was shortened by 7 bases and J by 3 bases, with 15 bases between the two germline ends. CDR3 size: 15 residues. CDR1 and CDR2 (germline): MNHNS, SASEGT. The CDR3 is CASNKLGSPNEKLFF. DNA of the CDR3: TGTGCCAGCAATAAACTGGGCAGTCCTAATGAAAAACTGTTTTTT.

This clone was picked up one time. The V call is TRBV6-5, the J call TRBJ2-7; D is possibly TRBD1 (5 bases). The CDR3 is 15 amino acids. Germline values: CDR1 MNHEY, CDR2 SVGAGI. The V end lost 5 bases, the J end lost 6 bases, and 20 bases lay between the germline ends. The CDR3 nucleotides are TGTGCCAGCAGTCAAGGACCAGGGTCATCTGCCGAGCAGTACTTC. The encoded protein is CASSQGPGSSAEQYF.

The genes are TRBV5-1 and TRBJ2-3; D is perhaps TRBD2 (6 bases). Between the trimmed V and J ends, which lost 5 bases and 4 bases, there was a span of 14 bases. CDR1 and CDR2 from the germline V gene are SGHRS and YFSETQ. The CDR3 length is 14 residues. The CDR3, as DNA: TGCGCCAGCAGACTAGCCGTTCTGTCAGATACGCAGTATTTT. This codes for CASRLAVLSDTQYF.

This chain connects TRBV29-1 to TRBJ2-3; 7 bases are a match to TRBD2. V shed 4 bases and J 4 bases; nucleotides not matched to a gene: 5. This CDR3 is built from 13 residues. Germline V gene lookup returns CDR1 SQVTM and CDR2 ANQGSEA. The CDR3 nucleotides are TGCAGCGTTGTGGGAGGGTGGTCAGATACGCAGTATTTT. It yields the protein CSVVGGWSDTQYF.

This rearrangement joins TRBV12-5 to TRBJ1-5; D not certain. The V gene lost 1 base and the J gene lost 0 bases, with 10 bases spanning the gap. Germline V gene sequence: CDR1 LGHNT, CDR2 FRNRAP. The CDR3 spans 16 residues. The CDR3 sequence is CASGLGSTDSNQPQHF. DNA of the CDR3: TGTGCTAGTGGTTTGGGGTCAACAGATAGCAATCAGCCCCAGCATTTT.

This sequence joins TRBV7-6 and TRBJ2-2, with TRBD2 identical over 8 bases. The V gene end was trimmed by 1 base and the J gene end by 3 bases; junction bases not matched to a gene: 4. The CDR3 spans 16 residues. In germline, CDR1 is SGHVS, CDR2 FNYEAQ. The CDR3 nucleotides are TGTGCCAGCAGCTTAGGGCTAGCGGGCCACACCGGGGAGCTGTTTTTT. Its translation is CASSLGLAGHTGELFF.

The chain uses TRBV19 and TRBJ2-7; 7 nucleotides match TRBD1. Germline V gives CDR1 LNHDA, CDR2 SQIVND (reference sequence). This CDR3 is built from 15 residues. J was trimmed by 2 bases and V by 4 bases; bases with no gene match: 8. The chain's CDR3 is CASSTQGVPPYEQYF. The CDR3 DNA follows: TGTGCCAGTAGTACCCAGGGGGTGCCCCCCTACGAGCAGTACTTC.

V gene TRBV7-2 combines with J gene TRBJ1-5; 10 bases match TRBD1. Germline V CDR1 and CDR2: SGHTA, FQGNSA. The CDR3 runs 14 residues. The V segment lost 5 bases and the J segment 4 bases; nucleotides outside the gene matches: 2. DNA of the CDR3: TGTGCCAGCAGCCGACAGGGGGCGAATCAGCCCCAGCATTTT. It is translated as CASSRQGANQPQHF.

This clone was picked up a small number of times. The rearrangement links TRBV4-1 to TRBJ2-2; D may be TRBD1 (6 bases). In germline, CDR1 is MGHRA, CDR2 YSYEKL. The CDR3 totals 16 residues. V shed 2 bases and J shed 0 bases, with 10 bases lying between them. The DNA of the CDR3 is TGCGCCAGCAGCCAACAGGGGCTCGCGAACACCGGGGAGCTGTTTTTT. Its protein is CASSQQGLANTGELFF.

This clone has only a few counts. The chain links TRBV6-5 to TRBJ2-7; TRBD2 might be the D (6 bases). The germline V gene has CDR1 MNHEY and CDR2 SVGAGI. CDR3 length: 13 residues. V shed 6 bases and J shed 6 bases, with 15 bases lying between them. The CDR3 DNA sequence: TGTGCCAGCAGCCAGGACTACGAAGGCGAGCAGTACTTC. It codes for CASSQDYEGEQYF.

This clone was recorded a few times. The chain recombines TRBV14 with TRBJ2-2, with 9 bases that match TRBD1. The CDR3 covers 16 residues. Per the germline V gene, CDR1 is SGHDN and CDR2 is FVKESK. The J segment lost 6 bases and the V segment lost 2 bases, leaving 7 bases of the junction unmatched. The CDR3 DNA reads TGTGCCAGCAGCCAACTTCCGGGACAGGGTCCCGGGGAGCTGTTTTTT. Its translation: CASSQLPGQGPGELFF. The whole variable domain, filled in from reference TRBV14 and TRBJ2-2, reads EAGVTQFPSHSVIEKGQTVTLRCDPISGHDNLYWYRRVMGKEIKFLLHFVKESKQDESGMPNNRFLAERTGGTYSTLKVQPAELEDSGVYFCASSQLPGQGPGELFFGEGSRLTVL.